One sample yielded the 26 T cell receptor beta chains listed below, sequenced in a study of blood T cell repertoires in COVID-19. Sequencing used immunoSEQ multiplex PCR; TCRdb keeps in-frame clones, though not all of them. The sample records approximately 220,000 clones, about four fifths being singletons. The specimen sequenced was peripheral blood. Receptors were obtained from a woman aged 40 to 50 with active or convalescent COVID-19.

The V call is TRBV6-2 or TRBV6-3, the J call TRBJ2-7; 11 nucleotides line up with TRBD2. J lost 7 bases, V lost 2 bases, and 7 bases had no gene match. The germline V gene has CDR1 MNHEY and CDR2 SVGEGT. The CDR3 is 15 residues long. CDR3 DNA sequence: TGTGCCAGCAGTTACGCACTAGCGGGGGCCGGGGAGCAGTACTTC. Translating it yields CASSYALAGAGEQYF.

The CDR3 is CASTKGGTNYGYTF. CDR3 DNA sequence: TGTGCCAGCACCAAGGGAGGGACCAACTATGGCTACACCTTC. The J gene is TRBJ1-2, the V gene TRBV6-5; possibly TRBD1 for D (5 bases). The CDR3 totals 14 residues. CDR1 MNHEY and CDR2 SVGAGI come from the germline V gene. V dropped 7 bases and J dropped 2 bases, with 14 bases sitting between them.

The sample holds one count of this clone. The chain employs TRBV2 and TRBJ2-2; 12 nucleotides line up with TRBD2. CDR3 length: 18 residues. Germline trimming cut 5 bases from V and 2 bases from J; bases unmatched to any gene: 9. CDR1 and CDR2 (germline): SNHLY, FYNNEI. The CDR3 region has the DNA TGTGCCAGCAGTTCACGACTAGCGGGAGTGGGAAACACCGGGGAGCTGTTTTTT. Protein sequence: CASSSRLAGVGNTGELFF.

This chain links TRBV6-5 with TRBJ1-1; the D gene is possibly TRBD1 (6 bases). In germline, CDR1 is MNHEY, CDR2 SVGAGI. Deletions cut 7 bases from V and 8 bases from J, with 14 bases between. The CDR3 runs 12 residues. CDR3: CASTSRGAEAFF. DNA for the CDR3: TGTGCCAGCACCTCCCGGGGGGCCGAAGCTTTCTTT.

This chain connects TRBV28 to TRBJ1-5, with D possibly TRBD1 on 5 matching bases. CDR1 is MDHEN, CDR2 SYDVKM, per germline. The CDR3 contains 14 residues. Trimming pared 3 bases from V and 4 bases from J, leaving 10 bases between. CDR3 loop: CASSLAGKNQPQHF. The CDR3 DNA sequence: TGTGCCAGCAGTTTGGCAGGGAAAAATCAGCCCCAGCATTTT.

The rearrangement joins TRBV19 to TRBJ1-1; no definite D call. This CDR3 is built from 14 residues. The V and J ends lost 6 bases and 1 base respectively, with 12 bases between them. Germline lookup yields CDR1 LNHDA and CDR2 SQIVND (reference sequence). The CDR3 here is CASSPVSGNTEAFF. CDR3 coding DNA: TGTGCCAGTAGCCCCGTCAGCGGGAACACTGAAGCTTTCTTT.

The chain is built from TRBV6-5 and TRBJ2-7; 9 bases fit TRBD1. Germline V gene sequence: CDR1 MNHEY, CDR2 SVGAGI. The CDR3 spans 15 residues. Trimming at V came to 7 bases and at J to 3 bases, leaving 10 bases not matched to a gene. The CDR3 sequence: CASNRRQGGDYEQYF. The CDR3 DNA follows: TGTGCCAGCAATAGGAGACAGGGGGGGGACTACGAGCAGTACTTC.

The chain combines TRBV29-1 with TRBJ2-3, with 9 bases lining up with TRBD1. Germline V gene data show CDR1 as SQVTM and CDR2 as ANQGSEA. V lost 6 bases, J lost 2 bases, and 9 bases stayed unmatched. The CDR3 is 15 amino acids. CDR3 region: CSVAGRDRDTDTQYF. CDR3 nucleotide sequence: TGCAGCGTAGCAGGGAGGGACAGGGACACAGATACGCAGTATTTT.

This clone was recorded once. The chain couples TRBV7-5 to TRBJ2-1; the table names TRBD2, a call not compared with the DNA. TRBV7-5 represents a pseudogene. This CDR3 has 17 amino acids. The DNA for the CDR3 is TGTGCCAGAAGCTTATCTTTCGGAGAGGGCTGTAACAATGAGCAGTTCTTC. Its translation is CARSLSFGEGCNNEQFF.

This rearrangement joins TRBV7-2 to TRBJ2-7; 9 bases align to TRBD2. V was pared by 4 bases and J by 3 bases, with 1 base of the junction left unmatched. Germline-derived CDR1 and CDR2 are SGHTA and FQGNSA. The CDR3 covers 13 residues. CDR3 in amino acids: CASSSSGIYEQYF. CDR3 in DNA: TGTGCCAGCAGCTCTAGCGGGATCTACGAGCAGTACTTC.

The CDR3 loop is CASSDGTSFTDTQYF. DNA of the CDR3: TGTGCCAGCAGTGACGGGACTAGTTTCACAGATACGCAGTATTTT. The genes are TRBV2 and TRBJ2-3, with 8 bases matching TRBD2. Germline loops: CDR1 SNHLY, CDR2 FYNNEI. V shed 3 bases and J 2 bases; nucleotides not matched to a gene: 4. CDR3 length: 15 residues.

The chain is built from TRBV7-2 and TRBJ2-7; D may be TRBD2 (6 bases). This CDR3 is 14 amino acids long. Germline V CDR1 and CDR2: SGHTA, FQGNSA. With 5 bases removed from V and 0 bases from J, the gap between germline ends came to 11 bases. In DNA form, the CDR3 reads TGTGCCAGCAGCGCAGCGGGCCTCTCCTACGAGCAGTACTTC. Translation: CASSAAGLSYEQYF.

In DNA, the CDR3 is TGTGCCAGCAGCTTATCTAGCGGCTTTACAGATACGCAGTATTTT. Protein product: CASSLSSGFTDTQYF. The chain has TRBV11-3 and TRBJ2-3; 7 bases match TRBD2. This CDR3 spans 15 amino acids. Germline lookup yields CDR1 SGHNT and CDR2 YENEEA. V was clipped by 2 bases and J by 3 bases; unmatched bases: 5.

The rearrangement joins TRBV19 to TRBJ1-1; tentatively, D is TRBD1 (6 bases). V was pared by 3 bases and J by 2 bases, with 13 bases between. CDR1 and CDR2 from the germline V gene are LNHDA and SQIVND (reference sequence). The CDR3 covers 15 residues. CDR3 protein: CASSMGVRGNTEAFF. CDR3 bases: TGTGCCAGTAGTATGGGCGTCAGGGGAAACACTGAAGCTTTCTTT.

The chain combines TRBV10-3 with TRBJ2-2; perhaps TRBD1 as D (6 bases). The CDR3 totals 17 residues. The V end lost 8 bases, the J end lost 0 bases, and 19 bases lay between the germline ends. The germline CDR1 and CDR2 sequences are ENHRY and SYGVKD. CDR3 amino acids: CAILRAVQGSNTGELFF. Written as DNA, the CDR3 is TGTGCCATCTTAAGAGCTGTGCAGGGGTCGAACACCGGGGAGCTGTTTTTT.

This clone was detected only once. This sequence joins TRBV18 and TRBJ2-3; 7 positions agree with TRBD2. Trimming removed 2 bases from V and 2 bases from J; junction bases left unmatched: 13. Germline CDR1 and CDR2: KGHSH and LQKENI. The CDR3 sequence is 18 residues long. The CDR3 spells CASSPESGAGLHTDTQYF. In DNA form, the CDR3 reads TGTGCCAGCTCACCAGAGTCGGGAGCGGGACTGCACACAGATACGCAGTATTTT.

The chain recombines TRBV6-6 with TRBJ2-7, with 9 bases lining up with TRBD2. Germline assignment: CDR1 MNHNY and CDR2 SVGAGI (reference sequence). The CDR3 sequence is 15 residues long. The V segment lost 2 bases and the J segment 5 bases; nucleotides outside the gene matches: 7. The CDR3 region has the DNA TGTGCCAGCAGTTACCGGGGCGGGGGGGCCCACGAGCAGTACTTC. This encodes CASSYRGGGAHEQYF.

V and J are TRBV30 and TRBJ1-1, with a weak D call TRBD1 (5 bases). Between the trimmed V and J ends, which lost 3 bases and 3 bases, there was a span of 11 bases. Germline values: CDR1 GTSNPN, CDR2 SVGIG (reference sequence). This CDR3 comprises 13 residues. The CDR3 region is CAWRQGAYTEAFF. The CDR3 bases are TGTGCCTGGAGACAAGGGGCATACACTGAAGCTTTCTTT. Looking up the rest from reference TRBV30 and TRBJ1-1 gives the full variable domain: SQTIHQWPATLVQPVGSPLSLECTVEGTSNPNLYWYRQAAGRGLQLLFYSVGIGQISSEVPQNLSASRPQDRQFILSSKKLLLSDSGFYLCAWRQGAYTEAFFGQGTRLTVV.

This clone came up many times. The chain links TRBV2 to TRBJ2-1; tentative D call: TRBD1 (6 bases). The germline V and J ends were trimmed by 6 bases and 6 bases, with 9 bases remaining between them. The CDR3 loop spans 12 amino acids. The germline CDR1 and CDR2 sequences are SNHLY and FYNNEI. The CDR3 DNA is TGTGCCAGCAGCCTAGGGGGCAATGAGCAGTTCTTC. It specifies CASSLGGNEQFF. The full variable domain, in which reference TRBV2 and TRBJ2-1 provide the parts outside the CDR3, is EPEVTQTPSHQVTQMGQEVILRCVPISNHLYFYWYRQILGQKVEFLVSFYNNEISEKSEIFDDQFSVERPDGSNFTLKIRSTKLEDSAMYFCASSLGGNEQFFGPGTRLTVL.

This sequence joins TRBV19 and TRBJ1-2; 9 positions agree with TRBD1. The V segment lost 6 bases and the J segment 4 bases; nucleotides outside the gene matches: 21. The V gene's germline CDR1 is LNHDA and CDR2 SQIVND (reference sequence). The CDR3 is 19 residues long. CDR3: CASSHPSGTGNLRGYGYTF. CDR3 coding DNA: TGTGCCAGTAGCCATCCCTCCGGGACAGGGAATTTGCGGGGCTATGGCTACACCTTC.

This clone was counted only a few times. V is TRBV7-9 and J is TRBJ1-4; no definite D call. V shed 5 bases and J shed 8 bases, with 21 bases lying between them. The CDR3 is made up of 16 amino acids. The germline gives CDR1 SEHNR, CDR2 FQNEAQ (reference sequence). Here the CDR3 reads CASSPNPRGIREKLFF. The CDR3 nucleotides read TGTGCCAGCAGCCCAAACCCCCGGGGAATTCGGGAAAAACTGTTTTTT.

The chain carries TRBV7-9 and TRBJ2-2; TRBD2 is a possible D gene (6 bases). Germline CDR1 is SEHNR and CDR2 is FQNEAQ (reference sequence). The CDR3 has 15 residues. V gave up 1 base and J gave up 6 bases, with 12 bases separating them. This CDR3 is CASSLDAGRAGELFF. The DNA of the CDR3 is TGTGCCAGCAGCTTAGACGCGGGACGGGCCGGGGAGCTGTTTTTT.

J is TRBJ1-4 and V is TRBV5-4; 8 nucleotides match TRBD1. V was pared by 3 bases and J by 4 bases, with 2 bases of the junction left unmatched. The CDR3 has 14 residues. The germline V gene has CDR1 SGHNT and CDR2 YYREEE (reference sequence). The DNA of the CDR3 is TGTGCCAGCAGCTCGGGACAGGTTAATGAAAAACTGTTTTTT. It codes for CASSSGQVNEKLFF.

The V call is TRBV27, the J call TRBJ1-2; a weak D match, TRBD1 (6 bases). Germline values: CDR1 MNHEY, CDR2 SMNVEV (reference sequence). The ends were cut back, 6 bases at V and 0 bases at J, with 11 bases in the middle. This CDR3 is built from 14 residues. CDR3 sequence reads: CASSLTGPNYGYTF. The CDR3 DNA reads TGTGCCAGCAGCCTGACAGGTCCTAACTATGGCTACACCTTC.

This sequence joins TRBV5-1 and TRBJ1-4; D gene uncertain. This CDR3 has 14 amino acids. CDR1 is SGHRS and CDR2 is YFSETQ in the germline V gene. The V gene lost 5 bases and the J gene lost 3 bases, with 11 bases spanning the gap. CDR3 nucleotides: TGCGCCAGCAGTTCTGGGCAGGCTAATGAAAAACTGTTTTTT. Translation gives CASSSGQANEKLFF.

V and J are TRBV27 and TRBJ2-5; possibly TRBD2 for D (6 bases). Trimming left V 4 bases short and J 2 bases short, with 14 bases between. Germline-derived CDR1 and CDR2 are MNHEY and SMNVEV (reference sequence). The CDR3 is made up of 15 amino acids. CDR3 coding DNA: TGTGCCAGCAGTTGGAGGGGAAAGGAGCAAGAGACCCAGTACTTC. It encodes CASSWRGKEQETQYF.